This TCR beta chain was sequenced in a study of long-term antiretroviral therapy in people with HIV. Study-level findings and limits: Dominance of pre-ART expanded clones persisted, fluctuating and often declining after ART.

The CDR3 covers 16 residues. The germline V gene encodes CDR1 MDHEN and CDR2 SYDVKM. With 3 bases clipped from V and 7 bases from J, the junction kept 12 bases outside the gene matches. The immunoSEQ assay was v3.0, run at survey level. Libraries were prepared by immunoSEQ multiplex PCR; TCRdb keeps only in-frame clonotypes and omits some of them. Of under 45,000 clones listed, 80% to 85% are singletons. A single count supports this clone. Its antigen is undetermined. Source: unsorted PBMCs, taken 1 year after starting antiretroviral therapy. This receptor was identified in a man younger than 35 with HIV. The V and J genes are TRBV28 and TRBJ2-1, with 7 bases lining up with TRBD2. CDR3 residues: CASSFYLAGQGNEQFF. The CDR3 DNA is TGTGCCAGCAGTTTTTACTTAGCGGGTCAGGGTAATGAGCAGTTCTTC. The full variable domain, rest sourced from reference TRBV28 and TRBJ2-1, is DVKVTQSSRYLVKRTGEKVFLECVQDMDHENMFWYRQDPGLGLRLIYFSYDVKMKEKGDIPEGYSVSREKKERFSLILESASTNQTSMYLCASSFYLAGQGNEQFFGPGTRLTVL.